This T cell receptor (beta chain) was sequenced during a study of T cells after posttransplantation cyclophosphamide. Findings of the study overall: Donor CD8+ memory clones often dominated recipient blood repertoires at later times.

Measured with immunoSEQ multiplex PCR; TCRdb has only the in-frame clones, and not every one. Altogether approximately 5,900 clones are present, 1.5% to 2% being singletons, with the ten largest covering roughly 27%. Germline V CDR1 and CDR2: SGHRS, YFSETQ. The CDR3 runs 15 residues. Trimming took off 0 bases at V and 0 bases at J, with 10 bases between the two ends. A marrow graft followed busulfan-fludarabine conditioning, with cyclophosphamide on days +3 and +4. This clone was picked up a small number of times. What it binds is not known. The starting material was PBMCs, obtained 242 days after a stem cell transplant with posttransplant cyclophosphamide. The TCR comes from a male patient aged 30 to 40 who received an allogeneic stem cell transplant from a related donor, was CMV-positive, and had no GVHD. Some of the T cells might come from the graft donor. The V gene is TRBV5-1, the J gene TRBJ2-7; possible D gene TRBD1, 5 bases. The CDR3 nucleotides are TGCGCCAGCAGCTTGGCCGACAGTCCCTCCTACGAGCAGTACTTC. Residues: CASSLADSPSYEQYF. Drawing the rest from reference TRBV5-1 and TRBJ2-7, the complete variable domain is KAGVTQTPRYLIKTRGQQVTLSCSPISGHRSVSWYQQTPGQGLQFLFEYFSETQRNKGNFPGRFSGRQFSNSRSEMNVSTLELGDSALYLCASSLADSPSYEQYFGPGTRLTVT.